This T cell receptor beta chain is from a study of shared clonotypes between healthy human individuals. About the study: For every donor, three CD4 naive, three CD4 memory, two CD8 naive and one CD8 memory plates were used.

Generated by immunoSEQ multiplex PCR, the TCRdb table keeps only in-frame clones and is missing some. The sample has under 2,000,000 clones; approximately 94% are singletons. This CDR3 is built from 14 residues. Naive CD8 cells comprised CD45RO-negative, CCR7-positively selected cells, excluding terminally differentiated effector memory CD45RA+ cells. The specimen sequenced was naive CD8+ T cells sorted from blood. The clonotype originates from a man aged 18 to 29 in good health. This chain links TRBV12-1 with TRBJ1-5. TRBV12-1 is given as a pseudogene. The CDR3 DNA reads as TGTGCCAGCAGTCGTTCTGGGCGGAATCAGCCCCAGCATTTT. Translating it yields CASSRSGRNQPQHF.